Listed below are T cell receptor beta chains from one sample, sequenced in a study of T-cell memory formation after mild COVID-19. Each CDR3 protein gets one entry after TCRdb re-called the 5' RACE reads with MiXCR. The table lists 150,000 to 200,000 distinct CDR3 sequences, roughly 15% of them singletons. The sequenced material came from PBMCs or a T cell subset sorted from them (not recorded which). The source is an adult woman who had mild COVID-19 (a few samples of this study predate the infection). Cell type and time point are not known. Both conserved end residues are part of each CDR3. The D gene is left open where the match is weak. Clone size is given for some rows only: seen once, a few or many times, or a class if the clone is expanded.

v_call: TRBV5-1
clone_size: .
d_call: .
j_call: TRBJ2-1
cdr3_nt: TGCGCCAGCAGCTTGAGGTCGCATGAGCAGTTCTTC
cdr3_aa: CASSLRSHEQFF

v_call: TRBV7-9
clone_size: .
d_call: .
j_call: TRBJ2-7
cdr3_nt: TGTGCCAGCAGCCCCCGGGTCAACTACGAGCAGTACTTC
cdr3_aa: CASSPRVNYEQYF

v_call: TRBV12-3/TRBV12-4
clone_size: many
d_call: TRBD2
j_call: TRBJ2-5
cdr3_nt: TGTGCCAGCAGTTCCGGGACTAGTTGGACCCAGTACTTC
cdr3_aa: CASSSGTSWTQYF

v_call: TRBV5-6
clone_size: .
d_call: .
j_call: TRBJ1-1
cdr3_nt: TGTGCCAGCAGCTCAACAGGCGGGGCCACTGAAGCTTTCTTT
cdr3_aa: CASSSTGGATEAFF

v_call: TRBV30
clone_size: few
d_call: TRBD1
j_call: TRBJ1-6
cdr3_nt: TGTGCCTGGAGGACAGGGTTGAATTCACCCCTCCACTTT
cdr3_aa: CAWRTGLNSPLHF

v_call: TRBV6-5
clone_size: .
d_call: .
j_call: TRBJ2-6
cdr3_nt: TGTGCCAGCAGTTATTCGGACACAGCCTCTCCCCCTGGGGCCAACGTCCTGACTTTC
cdr3_aa: CASSYSDTASPPGANVLTF

v_call: TRBV7-9
clone_size: few
d_call: .
j_call: TRBJ2-5
cdr3_nt: TGTGCCGGCGTCGGGGGACCCCAAGAGACCCAGTACTTC
cdr3_aa: CAGVGGPQETQYF

v_call: TRBV4-1
clone_size: few
d_call: .
j_call: TRBJ2-7
cdr3_nt: TGCGCCAGCAGCCAAGATTTTACCTACGAGCAGTACTTC
cdr3_aa: CASSQDFTYEQYF

v_call: TRBV7-9
clone_size: few
d_call: .
j_call: TRBJ1-1
cdr3_nt: TGTGCCAGCAGCATCCCACGGAACACTGAAGCTTTCTTT
cdr3_aa: CASSIPRNTEAFF

v_call: TRBV13
clone_size: .
d_call: TRBD2
j_call: TRBJ2-3
cdr3_nt: TGTGCCAGCAGCTCATCGGGAGGGAGCACAGATACGCAGTATTTT
cdr3_aa: CASSSSGGSTDTQYF

v_call: TRBV2
clone_size: .
d_call: TRBD1
j_call: TRBJ2-7
cdr3_nt: TGTGCCAGCAGTGAAGGGGACAGGCCCCCCGACGAGCAGTACTTC
cdr3_aa: CASSEGDRPPDEQYF

v_call: TRBV12-3/TRBV12-4
clone_size: few
d_call: .
j_call: TRBJ2-1
cdr3_nt: TGTGCCAGCACCCAAGGGGGGATCGATGAGCAGTTCTTC
cdr3_aa: CASTQGGIDEQFF

v_call: TRBV6-5
clone_size: few
d_call: TRBD2
j_call: TRBJ2-7
cdr3_nt: TGTGCCAGCAGTTACCGGTTTAGCGGGGGTTTTTACGAGCAGTACTTC
cdr3_aa: CASSYRFSGGFYEQYF

v_call: TRBV20-1
clone_size: .
d_call: .
j_call: TRBJ1-1
cdr3_nt: TGCAGTGCTCCCGCCAGGGCGAACACTGAAGCTTTCTTT
cdr3_aa: CSAPARANTEAFF

v_call: TRBV5-8
clone_size: .
d_call: TRBD1
j_call: TRBJ1-5
cdr3_nt: TGTGCCAGCGGACAGGTCAATCAGCCCCAGCATTTT
cdr3_aa: CASGQVNQPQHF

v_call: TRBV10-3
clone_size: few
d_call: TRBD2
j_call: TRBJ2-7
cdr3_nt: TGTGCCATCAGTGAGTGGGCGGGGGGGAACTACGAGCAGTACTTC
cdr3_aa: CAISEWAGGNYEQYF

v_call: TRBV18
clone_size: .
d_call: TRBD1
j_call: TRBJ2-1
cdr3_nt: TGTGCCAGCTCATCTCGACAGGGCCGCTCCTACAATGAGCAGTTCTTC
cdr3_aa: CASSSRQGRSYNEQFF

v_call: TRBV7-2
clone_size: few
d_call: .
j_call: TRBJ1-1
cdr3_nt: TGTGCCAGCAGCTTACGGATTTGGGGGAATTCGGCTGACACTGAAGCTTTCTTT
cdr3_aa: CASSLRIWGNSADTEAFF

v_call: TRBV20-1
clone_size: few
d_call: TRBD2
j_call: TRBJ2-7
cdr3_nt: TGCAGTGCTAGAAAGACTAGCGGGGGATCTGCGCAGTACTTC
cdr3_aa: CSARKTSGGSAQYF

v_call: TRBV19
clone_size: .
d_call: TRBD1
j_call: TRBJ2-7
cdr3_nt: TGTGCCAGTAATGAGCAGGGGGCCCACGAGCAGTACTTC
cdr3_aa: CASNEQGAHEQYF

v_call: TRBV9
clone_size: few
d_call: TRBD2
j_call: TRBJ2-7
cdr3_nt: TGTGCCAGCAGCGACCGAGCGGGAGGTACATACGAGCAGTACTTC
cdr3_aa: CASSDRAGGTYEQYF

v_call: TRBV4-1
clone_size: .
d_call: .
j_call: TRBJ2-5
cdr3_nt: TGCGCCAGCAGCAAGGCCGGGACGAGACCGAAAGAGACCCAGTACTTC
cdr3_aa: CASSKAGTRPKETQYF

v_call: TRBV19
clone_size: .
d_call: .
j_call: TRBJ2-7
cdr3_nt: TGTGCCAGTAGTTTCACAGAAGCCTACGAGCAGTACTTC
cdr3_aa: CASSFTEAYEQYF

v_call: TRBV7-2
clone_size: few
d_call: .
j_call: TRBJ1-1
cdr3_nt: TGTGCCAGCAGCCCCCGCGTGGGGGGCAGCCAAAACACTGAAGCTTTCTTT
cdr3_aa: CASSPRVGGSQNTEAFF

v_call: TRBV7-9
clone_size: .
d_call: .
j_call: TRBJ2-2
cdr3_nt: TGTGCCAGCAGCTTCGTCGGGGGGAACACCGGGGAGCTGTTTTTT
cdr3_aa: CASSFVGGNTGELFF

v_call: TRBV7-3
clone_size: few
d_call: .
j_call: TRBJ1-2
cdr3_nt: TGTGCCAGCAGCTTAATGATGGGGTATGGCTACACCTTC
cdr3_aa: CASSLMMGYGYTF

v_call: TRBV29-1
clone_size: .
d_call: TRBD2
j_call: TRBJ2-1
cdr3_nt: TGCAGCGTATCTAGCGGGAGAATCAATGAGCAGTTCTTC
cdr3_aa: CSVSSGRINEQFF

v_call: TRBV15
clone_size: few
d_call: .
j_call: TRBJ2-5
cdr3_nt: TGTGCCACCAGCAGAGATCAGCAGCTCCAAGAGACCCAGTACTTC
cdr3_aa: CATSRDQQLQETQYF

v_call: TRBV6-6
clone_size: many
d_call: TRBD2
j_call: TRBJ2-7
cdr3_nt: TGTGCCAGCAGTTACGTTGCGGGAGAGGCCTACGAGCAGTACTTC
cdr3_aa: CASSYVAGEAYEQYF

v_call: TRBV29-1
clone_size: few
d_call: .
j_call: TRBJ2-1
cdr3_nt: TGCAGCGTTGGAAACAATGAGCAGTTCTTC
cdr3_aa: CSVGNNEQFF

v_call: TRBV7-9
clone_size: .
d_call: TRBD1
j_call: TRBJ1-1
cdr3_nt: TGTGCCAGCAGTCATCGGACAGGGGATACCACTGAAGCTTTCTTT
cdr3_aa: CASSHRTGDTTEAFF

v_call: TRBV6-6
clone_size: .
d_call: TRBD1
j_call: TRBJ2-1
cdr3_nt: TGTGCCAGCGACCCAAACCCGGGACAGCATTACAATGAGCAGTTCTTC
cdr3_aa: CASDPNPGQHYNEQFF

v_call: TRBV12-3/TRBV12-4
clone_size: .
d_call: .
j_call: TRBJ2-3
cdr3_nt: TGTGCCAGCAGTCCCCCGACTAGATCTCTGCAGTATTTT
cdr3_aa: CASSPPTRSLQYF

v_call: TRBV29-1
clone_size: .
d_call: .
j_call: TRBJ1-2
cdr3_nt: TGCAGCGCGGACCTTGAAGGCTTTTATGGCTACACCTTC
cdr3_aa: CSADLEGFYGYTF

v_call: TRBV11-2
clone_size: few
d_call: .
j_call: TRBJ1-4
cdr3_nt: TGTGCCAGCAGCAGCTTGCGAGGAGGCCGCTGGGAGGCTAATGAAAAACTGTTTTTT
cdr3_aa: CASSSLRGGRWEANEKLFF

v_call: TRBV20-1
clone_size: many
d_call: TRBD2
j_call: TRBJ2-5
cdr3_nt: TGCAGTGCTAGATCCCCCGGACTAGCGGGCCAAGAGACCCAGTACTTC
cdr3_aa: CSARSPGLAGQETQYF

v_call: TRBV12-3/TRBV12-4
clone_size: few
d_call: .
j_call: TRBJ2-5
cdr3_nt: TGTGCCAGCAGTTTTTCGGGGTATAGGGCTGAGACCCAGTACTTC
cdr3_aa: CASSFSGYRAETQYF

v_call: TRBV5-1
clone_size: .
d_call: TRBD1
j_call: TRBJ2-3
cdr3_nt: TGCGCCAGCAGCTCGGACAGGGGGGTCGATACGCAGTATTTT
cdr3_aa: CASSSDRGVDTQYF

v_call: TRBV25-1
clone_size: few
d_call: TRBD2
j_call: TRBJ2-7
cdr3_nt: TGTGCCAGCAGTGGGGGGACCGCTCGGGGACTAGCGGGAGGCTCCTACGAGCAGTACTTC
cdr3_aa: CASSGGTARGLAGGSYEQYF

v_call: TRBV7-7
clone_size: .
d_call: .
j_call: TRBJ2-1
cdr3_nt: TGTGCTAGCAGCCGGACAGTAGTCAATGAGCAGTTCTTC
cdr3_aa: CASSRTVVNEQFF

v_call: TRBV20-1
clone_size: few
d_call: .
j_call: TRBJ1-1
cdr3_nt: TGCAGTGCTAGGGCGGGGAGGCCCCATTTGAACACTGAAGCTTTCTTT
cdr3_aa: CSARAGRPHLNTEAFF

v_call: TRBV2
clone_size: .
d_call: .
j_call: TRBJ1-1
cdr3_nt: TGTGCCAGCAAAGTTCCCGGGGGGGGCGTTAGGACTGAAGCTTTCTTT
cdr3_aa: CASKVPGGGVRTEAFF

v_call: TRBV10-3
clone_size: .
d_call: .
j_call: TRBJ2-1
cdr3_nt: TGTGCCATCAGTGAGATCCCAGTAAGGGAGCAGTTCTTC
cdr3_aa: CAISEIPVREQFF

v_call: TRBV6-2/TRBV6-3
clone_size: many
d_call: .
j_call: TRBJ2-7
cdr3_nt: TGTGCCAGCAGCCGTACCTACGAGCAGTACTTC
cdr3_aa: CASSRTYEQYF

v_call: TRBV5-6
clone_size: .
d_call: .
j_call: TRBJ1-1
cdr3_nt: TGTGCCAGCAGCTTGGGGGGCGCGAGGGCTTTCTTT
cdr3_aa: CASSLGGARAFF

v_call: TRBV7-9
clone_size: .
d_call: .
j_call: TRBJ2-7
cdr3_nt: TGTGCCAGCAGCTCCAAATACGAGCAGTACTTC
cdr3_aa: CASSSKYEQYF

v_call: TRBV4-3
clone_size: many
d_call: TRBD1
j_call: TRBJ2-1
cdr3_nt: TGCGCCAGCAGCCCGGGGACAGACTACAATGAGCAGTTCTTC
cdr3_aa: CASSPGTDYNEQFF

v_call: TRBV15
clone_size: many
d_call: .
j_call: TRBJ2-2
cdr3_nt: TGTGCCACCAGCAGGGACAGAAACACCGGGGAGCTGTTTTTT
cdr3_aa: CATSRDRNTGELFF

v_call: TRBV6-2/TRBV6-3
clone_size: .
d_call: .
j_call: TRBJ1-2
cdr3_nt: TGTGCCAGCAGTTACTCGACCGGTCCCGAACGTCGGTCGTTTAACTATGGCTACACCTTC
cdr3_aa: CASSYSTGPERRSFNYGYTF

v_call: TRBV5-1
clone_size: few
d_call: TRBD1
j_call: TRBJ1-1
cdr3_nt: TGCGCCAGCAGCTTGGACGGGACAGGGAGAGGCACTGAAGCTTTCTTT
cdr3_aa: CASSLDGTGRGTEAFF